This is a list of T cell receptor beta chains from one sample in a study of CD8 T cells in Susac syndrome. TCRdb redid the calling of the immunoSEQ multiplex PCR reads with MiXCR, one entry per CDR3 protein. This sample has 400,000 to 550,000 distinct CDR3 sequences, with about 85% found just once. Material: CD8+ T cells from PBMCs. The origin of the receptors is a human donor with multiple sclerosis. The CDR3 runs from the conserved cysteine through the conserved F or W. Each record gives: D gene, J gene, clone size, CDR3 length, V gene, CDR3 DNA, CDR3 protein. D genes are given only for firm matches. A row's size may be missing; if present it is once, few, many or a size class.

D: .; J: TRBJ2-7; size: .; length: 15; V: TRBV15; DNA: TGTGCCACCAGCAGAGCGGCGACAGGATCCTACGAGCAGTACTTC; CDR3: CATSRAATGSYEQYF
D: .; J: TRBJ1-2; size: .; length: 13; V: TRBV30; DNA: TGTGCCTGGAGTCTAGGAGGCCTCCATGGCTACACCTTC; CDR3: CAWSLGGLHGYTF
D: .; J: TRBJ2-7; size: once; length: 14; V: TRBV5-5; DNA: TGTGCCAGCAGCTTCGGCGTGGGAGGCTACGAGCAGTACTTC; CDR3: CASSFGVGGYEQYF
D: .; J: TRBJ2-1; size: .; length: 16; V: TRBV5-6; DNA: TGTGCCAGCAGCCCCGTGGGACACGGCCACCCCAATGAGCAGTTCTTC; CDR3: CASSPVGHGHPNEQFF
D: .; J: TRBJ1-5; size: .; length: 17; V: TRBV6-1; DNA: TGTGCCAGCAGTGAAGCCCTGACAGTATATAGCAATCAGCCCCAGCATTTT; CDR3: CASSEALTVYSNQPQHF
D: TRBD2; J: TRBJ2-1; size: .; length: 13; V: TRBV3-1; DNA: TGTGCCAGCAGCCAGAGCGGGGAGAATGAGCAGTTCTTC; CDR3: CASSQSGENEQFF
D: .; J: TRBJ2-2; size: .; length: 16; V: TRBV5-4; DNA: TGTGCCAGCAGCTTCAATCACCACCTCCTTTCCGGGGAGCTGTTTTTT; CDR3: CASSFNHHLLSGELFF
D: .; J: TRBJ1-5; size: .; length: 15; V: TRBV28; DNA: TGTGCCAGCAGCTGGGAAGTCTATAGCAATCAGCCCCAGCATTTT; CDR3: CASSWEVYSNQPQHF
D: .; J: TRBJ2-1; size: .; length: 16; V: TRBV15; DNA: TGTGCCACCAGCAGAGTTCCAGCGGAAAGCCTCAATGAGCAGTTCTTC; CDR3: CATSRVPAESLNEQFF
D: TRBD1; J: TRBJ2-7; size: .; length: 15; V: TRBV28; DNA: TGTGCCAGCACCAATTTGCGTCCGGGACAGGACGTGCAGTACTTC; CDR3: CASTNLRPGQDVQYF
D: .; J: TRBJ2-7; size: .; length: 15; V: TRBV27; DNA: TGTGCCAGCAGTTTAGGGGGGATGGCCTCCTACGAGCAGTACTTC; CDR3: CASSLGGMASYEQYF
D: .; J: TRBJ2-1; size: .; length: 11; V: TRBV5-4; DNA: TGTGCCAGCAACTCAATCTATGAGCAGTTCTTC; CDR3: CASNSIYEQFF
D: TRBD1; J: TRBJ1-6; size: .; length: 13; V: TRBV30; DNA: TGTGCCTGGATGGGGACAGGGGGCTCACCCCTCCACTTT; CDR3: CAWMGTGGSPLHF
D: .; J: TRBJ2-1; size: .; length: 16; V: TRBV7-9; DNA: TGTGCCAGCAGCCCTAGGGGCGGCGGTACCCACAATGAGCAGTTCTTC; CDR3: CASSPRGGGTHNEQFF
D: .; J: TRBJ2-1; size: .; length: 16; V: TRBV27; DNA: TGTGCCAGCAGTTCCCTCGGGGCCATTATGAGCAATGAGCAGTTCTTC; CDR3: CASSSLGAIMSNEQFF
D: TRBD1; J: TRBJ2-7; size: .; length: 16; V: TRBV3-1; DNA: TGTGCCAGCAGCCCGCGACAGGGGTGGGGATCCTACGAGCAGTACTTC; CDR3: CASSPRQGWGSYEQYF
D: .; J: TRBJ2-2; size: .; length: 15; V: TRBV5-4; DNA: TGTGCCAGCAGCACGGACAGTACGAACACCGGGGAGCTGTTTTTT; CDR3: CASSTDSTNTGELFF
D: TRBD2; J: TRBJ2-1; size: once; length: 12; V: TRBV6-2/TRBV6-3; DNA: TGTGCCAGCAGTTACTCTGGACTAGTCGGGTTCTTC; CDR3: CASSYSGLVGFF
D: .; J: TRBJ1-5; size: .; length: 14; V: TRBV5-8; DNA: TGTGCCAGCAGCTTTTCTGACGGTCTTAAGCCCCAGCATTTT; CDR3: CASSFSDGLKPQHF
D: .; J: TRBJ1-5; size: .; length: 13; V: TRBV27; DNA: TGTGCCAGCAGTTTGTGGACAGATCAGCCCCAGCATTTT; CDR3: CASSLWTDQPQHF
D: .; J: TRBJ2-7; size: .; length: 11; V: TRBV6-5; DNA: TGTGCCAGCAGGCTCCTGGGGGAGCAGTACTTC; CDR3: CASRLLGEQYF
D: TRBD1; J: TRBJ1-5; size: once; length: 14; V: TRBV6-2/TRBV6-3; DNA: TGTGCCAGCAGTTTCCTAGGACAGGATCAGCCCCAGCATTTT; CDR3: CASSFLGQDQPQHF
D: TRBD1; J: TRBJ2-3; size: .; length: 15; V: TRBV6-5; DNA: TGTGCCAGCAGTAACACAGGGGGCCGGACAGATACGCAGTATTTT; CDR3: CASSNTGGRTDTQYF
D: .; J: TRBJ1-1; size: .; length: 13; V: TRBV27; DNA: TGTGCCAGCAGTTTGTCGGGGGTCACTGAAGCTTTCTTT; CDR3: CASSLSGVTEAFF
D: .; J: TRBJ2-7; size: .; length: 14; V: TRBV11-2; DNA: TGTGCCAGCAGCCCTCCTGGACCCGTCTACGAGCAGTACTTC; CDR3: CASSPPGPVYEQYF
D: TRBD1; J: TRBJ2-7; size: .; length: 14; V: TRBV7-9; DNA: TGTGCCAGCAGCTTCCGGGACAGGAACGACGAGCAGTACTTC; CDR3: CASSFRDRNDEQYF
D: .; J: TRBJ2-1; size: once; length: 15; V: TRBV5-1; DNA: TGCGCCAGCAGCGGAGGAGAAAAAACCTACAATGAGCAGTTCTTC; CDR3: CASSGGEKTYNEQFF
D: .; J: TRBJ2-7; size: .; length: 16; V: TRBV4-1; DNA: TGCGCCAGCAGCCAAGATGGGGACGGGAGCTCCTACGAGCAGTACTTC; CDR3: CASSQDGDGSSYEQYF
D: .; J: TRBJ2-2; size: .; length: 19; V: TRBV28; DNA: TGTGCCAGCAGTTTAGAGATAGAGGGGTCCAACGCGAACACCGGGGAGCTGTTTTTT; CDR3: CASSLEIEGSNANTGELFF
D: TRBD2; J: TRBJ2-3; size: .; length: 16; V: TRBV27; DNA: TGTGCCAGCAGTCCAAAAGCGGGAGGGGTCACAGATACGCAGTATTTT; CDR3: CASSPKAGGVTDTQYF
D: .; J: TRBJ2-7; size: .; length: 15; V: TRBV6-1; DNA: TGTGCCAGCAGTGCCCTCCCGCAGCCGGGCTACGAGCAGTACTTC; CDR3: CASSALPQPGYEQYF